The 30 T cell receptor beta chains presented below share a single source sample, sequenced in a study of regulatory T cells in long-lasting Graves disease. Time point indicated: persistent/refractory GD, antithyroid drugs over 5 years with positive TRAb. There was RNA extracted from PBMCs, and the TCR library was made from it. iRepertoire HTBI primers and Arm-PCR of CDR3 regions built TCR beta libraries. TCRdb re-called the multiplex PCR reads with MiXCR, one entry per CDR3 protein. The sample includes 400,000 to 450,000 distinct CDR3 sequences, roughly a quarter of them seen just once. The material sequenced was peripheral blood mononuclear cells (PBMCs), taken when the disease was refractory, from a patient treated with antithyroid drugs. These receptors were taken from a female donor with Graves disease.

The gene calls are TRBV30 and TRBJ1-1; D perhaps matches TRBD1 (5 bases). The V end was cut by 2 bases, the J end by 11 bases, with 15 bases between. Germline CDR1 GTSNPN, CDR2 SVGIG (reference sequence). The CDR3 is 12 residues long. The CDR3 here is CAWSSSGGVAFF. The CDR3 DNA follows: TGTGCCTGGAGTTCCAGCGGGGGGGTGGCTTTCTTT.

This clonotype was recorded a few times. J is TRBJ1-2 and V is TRBV18, with 7 bases that match TRBD1. Germline CDR1 KGHSH, CDR2 LQKENI. Trimming at V came to 8 bases and at J to 4 bases, leaving 10 bases not matched to a gene. This CDR3 region has 14 residues. The CDR3 is CASTAQGRTYGYTF. The CDR3 DNA reads TGTGCCAGCACAGCACAGGGGAGGACCTATGGCTACACCTTC.

The chain is built from TRBV7-9 and TRBJ2-7, with D hard to call. Trimming took 6 bases from V and 3 from J, leaving 9 bases between them. Germline V gene sequence: CDR1 SEHNR, CDR2 FQNEAQ (reference sequence). The CDR3 runs 12 residues. The CDR3 coding sequence is TGTGCCAGCAGGGACGTAGACTACGAGCAGTACTTC. Translating it yields CASRDVDYEQYF.

The table lists this clonotype with many counts. The chain is built from TRBV28 and TRBJ2-5; 8 bases match TRBD1. Germline V lookup: CDR1 MDHEN, CDR2 SYDVKM. V was clipped by 5 bases and J by 4 bases; unmatched bases: 3. CDR3 length equals 13 residues. The CDR3 is CASSGQGIETQYF. CDR3 nucleotide sequence: TGTGCCAGCAGTGGACAGGGAATAGAGACCCAGTACTTC.

This chain joins TRBV6-2 or TRBV6-3 and TRBJ1-5, with TRBD1 matching 9 bases. This CDR3 is 16 amino acids long. With 0 bases clipped from V and 3 bases from J, the junction kept 3 bases outside the gene matches. CDR1 is MNHEY, CDR2 SVGEGT, per germline. CDR3 coding DNA: TGTGCCAGCAGTTACTCGGGACAGGGAATCAATCAGCCCCAGCATTTT. Protein: CASSYSGQGINQPQHF.

This clonotype appeared many times. The V and J genes are TRBV28 and TRBJ1-1; 11 bases are shared with TRBD1. V shed 6 bases and J 0 bases; nucleotides not matched to a gene: 3. Germline assignment: CDR1 MDHEN and CDR2 SYDVKM. This CDR3 is built from 15 residues. The CDR3 protein is CASRGTGGMNTEAFF. In nucleotides, the CDR3 is TGTGCCAGCAGGGGGACAGGGGGGATGAACACTGAAGCTTTCTTT.

This clonotype was counted at least ten times. This chain uses TRBV28 with TRBJ1-2; TRBD1 is a possible D gene (5 bases). CDR3 size: 12 residues. Germline V gives CDR1 MDHEN, CDR2 SYDVKM. V was clipped by 6 bases and J by 8 bases, with 13 bases between them. DNA of the CDR3: TGTGCCAGCAGCCCAGGGACGCGAGGCTACACCTTC. Its protein product is CASSPGTRGYTF.

This clonotype appeared many times. The CDR3 DNA is TGTGCCAGCAGTGGAGCGGCCTATGGCTACACCTTC. Protein product: CASSGAAYGYTF. This chain joins TRBV2 and TRBJ1-2; no reliable D call. The CDR3 consists of 12 residues. Trimming took off 4 bases at V and 4 bases at J, with 7 bases between the two ends. The germline gives CDR1 SNHLY, CDR2 FYNNEI.

This clonotype was seen only a few times. V usage is TRBV7-9 and J usage is TRBJ1-6; 8 nucleotides agree with TRBD1. The germline CDR1 and CDR2 sequences are SEHNR and FQNEAQ (reference sequence). Trimming removed 4 bases from V and 5 bases from J; junction bases left unmatched: 4. The CDR3 has 15 amino acids. The CDR3 DNA follows: TGTGCCAGCAGCTGGTCGGACAGGGATAATTCACCCCTCCACTTT. It specifies CASSWSDRDNSPLHF.

This clonotype came up many times. The genes are TRBV28 and TRBJ1-2; D unclear. This CDR3 spans 13 amino acids. CDR1 and CDR2 (germline): MDHEN, SYDVKM. V lost 3 bases and J lost 7, with 12 bases in between. DNA for the CDR3: TGTGCCAGCAGTTTGCAGGAGGTGGGTGGCTACACCTTC. It is translated as CASSLQEVGGYTF.

The chain has TRBV29-1 and TRBJ2-7; 9 bases line up with TRBD1. The V segment lost 2 bases and the J segment 0 bases; nucleotides outside the gene matches: 8. CDR3 size: 16 residues. The germline V gene has CDR1 SQVTM and CDR2 ANQGSEA. The CDR3 sequence is CSVETRGQGSSYEQYF. The CDR3 nucleotides are TGCAGCGTTGAAACCCGCGGACAGGGGAGCTCCTACGAGCAGTACTTC.

The chain uses TRBV6-5 and TRBJ2-7; 14 nucleotides agree with TRBD2. The V segment lost 4 bases and the J segment 4 bases; nucleotides outside the gene matches: 6. This CDR3 has 16 amino acids. Germline values: CDR1 MNHEY, CDR2 SVGAGI. CDR3 loop: CASSFRTSGGTYEQYF. The DNA for the CDR3 is TGTGCCAGCAGTTTTCGGACTAGCGGGGGGACTTACGAGCAGTACTTC.

V is TRBV15 and J is TRBJ2-5, with D perhaps TRBD1 (6 bases). Germline V gene lookup returns CDR1 LNHNV and CDR2 YYDKDF (reference sequence). Trimming pared 0 bases from V and 5 bases from J, leaving 13 bases between. There are 15 residues in the CDR3. The DNA of the CDR3 is TGTGCCACCAGCAGAGACAGGGGCGGCGGGGAGACCCAGTACTTC. The encoded protein is CATSRDRGGGETQYF.

At least ten counts were recorded for this clonotype. The rearrangement joins TRBV11-1 to TRBJ1-4; no firm D call. Trimming left V 6 bases short and J 0 bases short, with 14 bases between. CDR1 SGHAT and CDR2 FQDESV come from the germline V gene (reference sequence). The CDR3 length is 16 residues. The CDR3 here is CASSRMGDATNEKLFF. The CDR3 bases are TGTGCCAGCAGTCGTATGGGAGACGCAACTAATGAAAAACTGTTTTTT.

This rearrangement joins TRBV5-8 to TRBJ1-2, with D tentatively TRBD1 (5 bases). Trimming cost V 0 bases and J 7 bases, with 10 bases left between them. This CDR3 comprises 13 residues. CDR1 is SGHTS, CDR2 YDEGEE, per germline. This CDR3 is CASSLGGIAGYTF. In DNA form, the CDR3 reads TGTGCCAGCAGCTTGGGGGGGATTGCTGGCTACACCTTC.

This clonotype was detected only a few times. The chain uses TRBV15 and TRBJ1-1; weak D call: TRBD1 (5 bases). This CDR3 has 16 amino acids. Germline V gene data show CDR1 as LNHNV and CDR2 as YYDKDF (reference sequence). V was shortened by 5 bases and J by 0 bases, with 16 bases between the two germline ends. The CDR3 region is CATSPRKGRMNTEAFF. CDR3 coding DNA: TGTGCCACCAGCCCCCGGAAGGGGCGCATGAACACTGAAGCTTTCTTT.

This clonotype was recorded at least ten times. This sequence joins TRBV12-3 or TRBV12-4 and TRBJ2-2; 12 bases align to TRBD1. With V trimmed by 8 bases and J by 4 bases, 11 bases remained unmatched. This CDR3 is built from 17 residues. The CDR3: CASDDPGQGAATGELFF. The CDR3 DNA follows: TGTGCCAGCGATGACCCGGGACAGGGGGCGGCCACCGGGGAGCTGTTTTTT.

This clonotype was observed a handful of times. The genes are TRBV30 and TRBJ2-1; no reliable D call. In germline, CDR1 is GTSNPN, CDR2 SVGIG (reference sequence). V lost 2 bases and J 5 bases, leaving 4 bases between the germline ends. The CDR3 runs to 11 residues. The CDR3 region is CAWSTNNEQFF. Here the CDR3 DNA reads TGTGCCTGGAGTACCAACAATGAGCAGTTCTTC.

This clonotype was recorded many times. The chain recombines TRBV27 with TRBJ1-1; 8 positions match TRBD1. J gave up 5 bases and V 4 bases, and 0 bases lay outside the gene matches. The germline CDR1 and CDR2 sequences are MNHEY and SMNVEV (reference sequence). The CDR3 contains 12 residues. CDR3 sequence reads: CASSYRGTEAFF. In DNA form, the CDR3 reads TGTGCCAGCAGTTACAGGGGGACTGAAGCTTTCTTT.

Ten or more counts support this clonotype. The chain is built from TRBV5-1 and TRBJ1-1, with 8 positions matching TRBD1. The V gene's germline CDR1 is SGHRS and CDR2 YFSETQ. CDR3 length: 15 residues. The ends lost 4 bases at V and 7 bases at J; junction bases unmatched: 12. The CDR3: CASSPDRAGSGEAFF. DNA for the CDR3: TGCGCCAGCAGCCCGGACAGGGCGGGAAGCGGTGAAGCTTTCTTT.

This clonotype was detected many times. V is TRBV28 and J is TRBJ1-1; perhaps TRBD1 as D (5 bases). Deletions cut 6 bases from V and 5 bases from J, with 13 bases between. The CDR3 contains 13 residues. CDR1 MDHEN and CDR2 SYDVKM come from the germline V gene. The CDR3 spells CASRTKGNTEAFF. The CDR3 DNA is TGTGCCAGCAGGACCAAGGGGAATACTGAAGCTTTCTTT.

This rearrangement joins TRBV2 to TRBJ2-5; D tentatively fits TRBD1 or TRBD2 (5 bases each). The CDR3 is 15 residues long. The V end lost 6 bases, the J end lost 1 base, and 15 bases lay between the germline ends. Germline assignment: CDR1 SNHLY and CDR2 FYNNEI. CDR3 DNA: TGTGCCAGCAGAGCTCGGGACCACACCCAAGAGACCCAGTACTTC. It translates to CASRARDHTQETQYF.

In its sample, this clonotype was seen many times. CDR3 in amino acids: CASSDAGGPYEQYF. The CDR3 region has the DNA TGTGCCAGCAGTGATGCGGGGGGCCCCTACGAGCAGTACTTC. The chain employs TRBV6-1 and TRBJ2-7; 8 bases are shared with TRBD2. Germline V gene lookup returns CDR1 MNHNS and CDR2 SASEGT. With V trimmed by 3 bases and J by 2 bases, 3 bases remained unmatched. The CDR3 contains 14 residues.

The chain uses TRBV3-1 and TRBJ1-2; a weak D match, TRBD1 (5 bases). Germline V gene lookup returns CDR1 LGHDT and CDR2 YNNKEL (reference sequence). V gave up 2 bases and J gave up 7 bases, with 20 bases separating them. The CDR3 loop spans 16 amino acids. DNA of the CDR3: TGTGCCAGCAGCCAAAACTCCCGCCAACTGACAGCTGGCTACACCTTC. Translating gives CASSQNSRQLTAGYTF.

This clonotype came up many times. The chain employs TRBV2 and TRBJ1-5; TRBD1 matches 7 bases. Germline loops: CDR1 SNHLY, CDR2 FYNNEI. The CDR3 contains 13 residues. Trimming took 6 bases from V and 3 from J; bases not matched to a gene: 2. The CDR3 reads CASRQGPNQPQHF. CDR3 sequence (DNA): TGTGCCAGCAGACAGGGGCCCAATCAGCCCCAGCATTTT.

The chain carries TRBV19 and TRBJ1-1; D ambiguous. With 1 base removed from V and 6 bases from J, the gap between germline ends came to 9 bases. Germline V CDR1 and CDR2: LNHDA, SQIVND (reference sequence). The CDR3 runs to 13 residues. CDR3 residues: CASSIVNVPEAFF. In nucleotides, the CDR3 is TGTGCCAGTAGTATAGTAAACGTACCTGAAGCTTTCTTT.

This clonotype was picked up many times. This sequence joins TRBV11-2 and TRBJ2-5; D unresolved. Per the germline V gene, CDR1 is SGHAT and CDR2 is FQNNGV. Trimming cost V 0 bases and J 9 bases, with 8 bases left between them. The CDR3 contains 12 residues. The CDR3 loop reads CASSLEDEAQYF. The DNA for the CDR3 is TGTGCCAGCAGCTTAGAGGACGAGGCCCAGTACTTC.

The chain links TRBV6-1 to TRBJ1-5; TRBD1 matches at 7 bases. V lost 6 bases and J lost 6; bases outside the gene matches: 11. The CDR3 extends over 15 amino acids. Germline values: CDR1 MNHNS, CDR2 SASEGT. This CDR3 reads CASSARQGLGQPQHF. The CDR3 nucleotides read TGTGCCAGCAGCGCCCGACAGGGCTTGGGTCAGCCCCAGCATTTT.

This chain uses TRBV7-3 with TRBJ2-2; D not resolved. The CDR3 has 15 residues. The V end lost 2 bases, the J end lost 5 bases, and 12 bases lay between the germline ends. Germline CDR1 SGHTA, CDR2 FQGTGA. CDR3 DNA: TGTGCCAGCAGCTTATCCCCCCTGAGTACCGGGGAGCTGTTTTTT. This codes for CASSLSPLSTGELFF.

The table lists this clonotype with a count of one. V gene TRBV6-5 combines with J gene TRBJ2-7, with TRBD2 as a possible D gene (6 bases). This CDR3 has 15 residues. V lost 2 bases and J 4 bases, leaving 15 bases between the germline ends. Looked up from germline, CDR1 is MNHEY and CDR2 is SVGAGI. The CDR3 loop reads CASSYRTGGNYEQYF. The CDR3 nucleotides are TGTGCCAGCAGTTACCGGACCGGGGGAAATTACGAGCAGTACTTC.